This T cell receptor (beta chain) was retrieved from a study of OX40 agonist ivuxolimab in advanced cancers. Profiling relied on immunoSEQ multiplex PCR, and the TCRdb table lists in-frame clones only, not all of them. The table lists roughly 70,000 clones, 87% of them singletons. The input for sequencing was CD4+ or CD8+ T cells sorted from blood, taken in a trial of the OX40 agonist ivuxolimab. This sequence originates from an adult with an advanced solid tumor such as melanoma, head and neck, liver or kidney cancer.

The CDR3 loop reads CASRGDRAYEQYF. Written as DNA, the CDR3 is TGTGCCAGCAGGGGCGACAGGGCGTACGAGCAGTACTTC. The chain carries TRBV6-1 and TRBJ2-7, with 7 nucleotides matching TRBD1. In germline, CDR1 is MNHNS, CDR2 SASEGT. The CDR3 covers 13 residues. V trimming: 6 bases; J trimming: 4 bases; junction bases outside the gene matches: 6.